These 24 T cell receptor beta chains originate from one sample sequenced in a study of Ad26.COV2.S vaccination and SARS-CoV-2 variants. Treatment here: about 20 received Ad26.COV2.S at low or high dose, single or two shots; several received placebo; per-sample allocation not given. Day 63 after the first vaccine or placebo injection was the time point for sampling. Sequenced by immunoSEQ multiplex PCR; TCRdb stores in-frame clones only, minus some. In the table there are about 400,000 clones, about 90% of which are singletons. The sequenced sample was peripheral blood, obtained in a trial of Ad26.COV2.S vaccine versus placebo. The receptor source for this set is a person aged 18-60 years who received the Ad26.COV2.S COVID-19 vaccine or a placebo.

V usage is TRBV7-2 and J usage is TRBJ1-1; D gene ambiguous. CDR1 is SGHTA, CDR2 FQGNSA, per germline. With 2 bases removed from V and 8 bases from J, the gap between germline ends came to 6 bases. The CDR3 totals 11 residues. CDR3 region: CASSLPGEAFF. CDR3 nucleotide sequence: TGTGCCAGCAGCTTACCGGGAGAAGCTTTCTTT.

The chain has TRBV4-3 and TRBJ2-3; a weak D match, TRBD2 (7 bases). CDR3 length equals 18 residues. Germline lookup yields CDR1 LGHNA and CDR2 YSLEER. Trimming took 0 bases from V and 0 from J, leaving 16 bases between them. CDR3 coding DNA: TGCGCCAGCAGCCAAGAGGGGGCTAGCGGCAGTAGCACAGATACGCAGTATTTT. This translates into CASSQEGASGSSTDTQYF.

V usage is TRBV4-3 and J usage is TRBJ2-1, with TRBD1 identical over 8 bases. Per germline, CDR1 LGHNA and CDR2 YSLEER. CDR3 length: 15 amino acids. Germline trimming cut 5 bases from V and 2 bases from J; bases unmatched to any gene: 5. CDR3 DNA: TGCGCCAGCAGCGACGGGACAGGAGCCTACAATGAGCAGTTCTTC. This encodes CASSDGTGAYNEQFF.

The chain is built from TRBV7-2 and TRBJ2-6; 10 bases match TRBD1. The CDR3 has 17 amino acids. CDR1 SGHTA and CDR2 FQGNSA come from the germline V gene. J was trimmed by 2 bases and V by 5 bases; bases with no gene match: 6. The CDR3 here is CASSRRQGATGANVLTF. CDR3 sequence (DNA): TGTGCCAGCAGCCGTCGACAGGGGGCGACTGGGGCCAACGTCCTGACTTTC.

This clone appeared a few times. V gene TRBV3-1 (or the pseudogene TRBV3-2) combines with J gene TRBJ1-6, with a possible D match to TRBD1 (5 bases). The CDR3 contains 15 residues. The V end lost 2 bases, the J end lost 7 bases, and 12 bases lay between the germline ends. Germline values: CDR1 LGHDT, CDR2 YNNKEL (reference sequence). Here the CDR3 reads CASSQSQGVNSPLHF. For the CDR3, the DNA is TGTGCCAGCAGCCAAAGCCAGGGTGTGAATTCACCCCTCCACTTT.

This sequence joins TRBV7-9 and TRBJ1-2; 11 positions agree with TRBD1. V shed 5 bases and J 8 bases; nucleotides not matched to a gene: 10. The CDR3 is made up of 15 amino acids. Germline values: CDR1 SEHNR, CDR2 FQNEAQ (reference sequence). The CDR3 is CASSPRTGGASGYTF. The CDR3 DNA reads as TGTGCCAGCAGCCCTCGGACAGGGGGCGCCTCCGGCTACACCTTC.

This clone was recorded only once. The chain joins TRBV10-3 to TRBJ2-7; 7 nucleotides align to TRBD2. CDR1 and CDR2 from the germline V gene are ENHRY and SYGVKD. The V gene end was trimmed by 8 bases and the J gene end by 0 bases; junction bases not matched to a gene: 4. This CDR3 has 13 residues. CDR3 in DNA: TGTGCCATCGGGCTAGCGGACTCCTACGAGCAGTACTTC. This translates into CAIGLADSYEQYF.

V gene TRBV29-1 combines with J gene TRBJ2-2; D perhaps matches TRBD1 (6 bases). Trimming shortened V by 1 base and J by 7 bases, and 16 bases separated the two germline ends. Germline-derived CDR1 and CDR2 are SQVTM and ANQGSEA. The CDR3 has 15 residues. CDR3 sequence (DNA): TGCAGCGTTGAAGCGGTTACACTCAGGGGCGGGGAGCTGTTTTTT. Its protein product is CSVEAVTLRGGELFF.

The V and J genes are TRBV19 and TRBJ1-6; a possible D gene is TRBD1 (5 bases). Germline CDR1 reads LNHDA; CDR2 reads SQIVND (reference sequence). This CDR3 comprises 14 residues. Trimming pared 3 bases from V and 7 bases from J, leaving 10 bases between. This CDR3 reads CASSMQGGNSPLHF. Here the CDR3 DNA reads TGTGCCAGTAGTATGCAGGGTGGCAATTCACCCCTCCACTTT.

V gene TRBV4-3 combines with J gene TRBJ2-1; TRBD1 agrees at 9 bases. The germline V gene encodes CDR1 LGHNA and CDR2 YSLEER. J lost 10 bases, V lost 0 bases, and 10 bases had no gene match. CDR3 length equals 16 residues. CDR3: CASSQDQGQGSGEQFF. CDR3 DNA sequence: TGCGCCAGCAGCCAAGACCAGGGACAGGGTTCGGGGGAGCAGTTCTTC.

This clone was counted a few times. The V gene is TRBV6-1, the J gene TRBJ2-7; 7 nucleotides match TRBD1. This CDR3 is 13 amino acids long. J gave up 6 bases and V 3 bases, and 5 bases lay outside the gene matches. Germline V gene data show CDR1 as MNHNS and CDR2 as SASEGT. CDR3 in amino acids: CASSERQGTEQYF. The DNA for the CDR3 is TGTGCCAGCAGTGAGAGACAGGGAACCGAGCAGTACTTC.

The sample holds one count of this clone. The V gene is TRBV4-1, the J gene TRBJ2-1; D may be TRBD1 or TRBD2 (5 bases each). This CDR3 comprises 16 residues. In germline, CDR1 is MGHRA, CDR2 YSYEKL. Trimming pared 2 bases from V and 5 bases from J, leaving 16 bases between. The CDR3 coding sequence is TGCGCCAGCAGCCAACCGGTAAGAGGGGAAAACAATGAGCAGTTCTTC. Its translation: CASSQPVRGENNEQFF.

The V and J genes are TRBV30 and TRBJ1-6, with D possibly being TRBD1 (6 bases). Germline assignment: CDR1 GTSNPN and CDR2 SVGIG (reference sequence). V was pared by 0 bases and J by 3 bases, with 9 bases between. This CDR3 comprises 15 residues. CDR3 in amino acids: CAWSVTGLYNSPLHF. The CDR3 DNA follows: TGTGCCTGGAGTGTAACAGGGCTCTATAATTCACCCCTCCACTTT.

The chain uses TRBV16 and TRBJ1-5; 7 bases line up with TRBD1. The germline CDR1 and CDR2 sequences are KGHSY and FQNENV. CDR3 length: 15 residues. Unmatched junction bases numbered 6, after V lost 4 bases and J lost 3 bases. Here the CDR3 reads CASSPGQSHNQPQHF. CDR3 bases: TGTGCCAGCAGCCCGGGACAGAGTCACAATCAGCCCCAGCATTTT. Full variable domain (remainder filled in from reference TRBV16 and TRBJ1-5): GEEVAQTPKHLVRGEGQKAKLYCAPIKGHSYVFWYQQVLKNEFKFLISFQNENVFDETGMPKERFSAKCLPNSPCSLEIQATKLEDSAVYFCASSPGQSHNQPQHFGDGTRLSIL.

The V call is TRBV9, the J call TRBJ2-3; D gene uncertain. This CDR3 is 15 amino acids long. Germline CDR1 is SGDLS and CDR2 is YYNGEE. Trimming shortened V by 2 bases and J by 1 base, and 11 bases separated the two germline ends. CDR3 coding DNA: TGTGCCAGCAGCGTTCGGCTAGTCGGCACAGATACGCAGTATTTT. Translation: CASSVRLVGTDTQYF.

The chain recombines TRBV5-1 with TRBJ2-1; TRBD2 matches at 12 bases. V was clipped by 4 bases and J by 3 bases; unmatched bases: 5. Germline-derived CDR1 and CDR2 are SGHRS and YFSETQ. This CDR3 spans 16 amino acids. CDR3 amino acids: CASSPTSGGNYNEQFF. The CDR3 region has the DNA TGCGCCAGCAGCCCCACTAGCGGGGGGAACTACAATGAGCAGTTCTTC.

This sequence joins TRBV6-5 and TRBJ2-7; 7 bases agree with TRBD2. V dropped 5 bases and J dropped 2; count of bases not matched to a gene: 9. Germline V CDR1 and CDR2: MNHEY, SVGAGI. This CDR3 contains 15 residues. The CDR3 DNA reads TGTGCCAGCAGTACGGTCGCGGGGGACGCCTACGAGCAGTACTTC. Its translation is CASSTVAGDAYEQYF.

The chain carries TRBV10-3 and TRBJ2-1; D unclear. The CDR3 sequence is 12 residues long. Trimming took 0 bases from V and 14 from J, leaving 11 bases between them. The germline V gene has CDR1 ENHRY and CDR2 SYGVKD. The CDR3 spells CAISESKGTKFF. The DNA of the CDR3 is TGTGCCATCAGTGAGTCGAAGGGAACGAAGTTCTTC.

The V and J genes are TRBV3-1 (or the pseudogene TRBV3-2) and TRBJ1-3; 7 nucleotides align to TRBD1. CDR1 is LGHDT and CDR2 is YNNKEL in the germline V gene (reference sequence). After removal of 2 bases from V and 11 bases from J, the junction contained 15 bases not matched to a gene. This CDR3 has 16 amino acids. As DNA, the CDR3 is TGTGCCAGCAGCCAACTAGACAGGGCCTTAGGAAAACCCATATATTTT. Translation gives CASSQLDRALGKPIYF.

The chain joins TRBV7-8 to TRBJ1-4; 7 bases align to TRBD1. The CDR3 loop spans 15 amino acids. The V gene's germline CDR1 is SGHVS and CDR2 FQNEAQ. The V and J ends lost 5 bases and 4 bases, in that order; junction bases with no gene match: 7. DNA of the CDR3: TGTGCCAGCAGCCGAGCGGGACAGCGTAATGAAAAACTGTTTTTT. Translating it yields CASSRAGQRNEKLFF.

This chain links TRBV19 with TRBJ2-7, with D tentatively TRBD2 (6 bases). Trimming pared 4 bases from V and 0 bases from J, leaving 10 bases between. Germline assignment: CDR1 LNHDA and CDR2 SQIVND (reference sequence). This CDR3 contains 14 residues. The CDR3 spells CASSNGGSSYEQYF. The CDR3 DNA reads TGTGCCAGTAGTAACGGGGGTTCCTCCTACGAGCAGTACTTC.

The genes are TRBV24-1 and TRBJ2-3; the match to TRBD1 covers 10 bases. CDR3 length: 17 residues. Trimming removed 5 bases from V and 7 bases from J; junction bases left unmatched: 14. Germline V CDR1 and CDR2: KGHDR, SFDVKD. CDR3 sequence reads: CATSGATGGAGSNTQYF. The CDR3 region has the DNA TGTGCCACCAGTGGTGCGACAGGGGGCGCTGGGTCAAATACGCAGTATTTT.

The gene calls are TRBV4-3 and TRBJ2-2, with a possible D match to TRBD2 (6 bases). This CDR3 region has 14 residues. CDR1 and CDR2 (germline): LGHNA, YSLEER. Trimming took off 8 bases at V and 0 bases at J, with 10 bases between the two ends. This chain's CDR3 is CASGEVTNTGELFF. The CDR3 DNA reads TGCGCCAGCGGGGAGGTCACGAACACCGGGGAGCTGTTTTTT.

The chain couples TRBV7-9 to TRBJ2-5; the D gene could be TRBD1 or TRBD2 (5 bases each). Trimming cost V 5 bases and J 2 bases, with 15 bases left between them. From germline, CDR1 is SEHNR and CDR2 FQNEAQ (reference sequence). CDR3 length: 15 residues. CDR3 amino acids: CASSPVGPPQETQYF. The CDR3 nucleotides are TGTGCCAGCAGCCCGGTGGGACCTCCGCAAGAGACCCAGTACTTC.